These 32 T cell receptor beta chains were all obtained from the same sample, sequenced in a study. TCRdb independently ran MiXCR on the RT-PCR reads; one entry per CDR3 protein. The sample shows about 680,000 distinct CDR3 sequences, approximately 15% of them seen only once. The sample taken for sequencing was memory CD4+ T cells from blood. These receptors all come from a female donor in good health, serving as a healthy control.

The table lists this clonotype with a few counts. The rearrangement links TRBV12-3 or TRBV12-4 to TRBJ2-1; 12 bases map to TRBD2. The V gene end was trimmed by 4 bases and the J gene end by 8 bases; junction bases not matched to a gene: 12. The CDR3 spans 17 residues. The CDR3 DNA is TGTGCCAGCAGTTCGCAGGTCCTAGCGGGAGGGCCCGATGAGCAGTTCTTC. It translates to CASSSQVLAGGPDEQFF.

This clonotype was seen at least ten times. CDR3 DNA sequence: TGTGCCATCAGTGATACACAGGCTGCGGAGACCCAGTACTTC. As protein: CAISDTQAAETQYF. The V and J genes are TRBV10-3 and TRBJ2-5, with D possibly being TRBD1 (5 bases). The CDR3 consists of 14 residues. Germline CDR1 reads ENHRY; CDR2 reads SYGVKD. Trimming took 3 bases from V and 5 from J, leaving 13 bases between them.

This chain connects TRBV20-1 to TRBJ2-3; TRBD2 aligns across 9 bases. The V gene end was trimmed by 5 bases and the J gene end by 4 bases; junction bases not matched to a gene: 4. This CDR3 spans 13 amino acids. Germline V gene data show CDR1 as DFQATT and CDR2 as SNEGSKA (reference sequence). CDR3 DNA sequence: TGCAGTGCTCAGCGGGAGGTGGCAGATACGCAGTATTTT. Protein sequence: CSAQREVADTQYF.

Only a few counts were recorded for this clonotype. J is TRBJ2-5 and V is TRBV24-1; D is unclear. The CDR3 runs 14 residues. V was cut by 3 bases and J by 4 bases, with 11 bases left in between. Germline CDR1 is KGHDR and CDR2 is SFDVKD. The CDR3 is CATSDADMRETQYF. The DNA for the CDR3 is TGTGCCACCAGTGATGCCGATATGCGAGAGACCCAGTACTTC.

In its sample, this clonotype was seen many times. The CDR3: CSARWIAYEQYF. The CDR3 coding sequence is TGCAGTGCTAGGTGGATCGCTTACGAGCAGTACTTC. J is TRBJ2-7 and V is TRBV20-1; D is undetermined. Deletions cut 3 bases from V and 4 bases from J, with 10 bases between. Germline-derived CDR1 and CDR2 are DFQATT and SNEGSKA (reference sequence). This CDR3 region has 12 residues.

This clonotype was observed a few times. V gene TRBV29-1 combines with J gene TRBJ1-6; 7 bases map to TRBD1. CDR1 is SQVTM, CDR2 ANQGSEA, per germline. The length of the CDR3 is 13 residues. The V gene end was trimmed by 4 bases and the J gene end by 9 bases; junction bases not matched to a gene: 6. The CDR3 region has the DNA TGCAGCGTTGCTGAGACAGGGATTTCACCCCTCCACTTT. It yields the protein CSVAETGISPLHF.

This clonotype was seen many times. V is TRBV6-5 and J is TRBJ1-5; D perhaps matches TRBD1 (6 bases). The CDR3 is 13 amino acids. Trimming stripped 7 bases from V and 4 bases from J, with 11 bases between. Germline assignment: CDR1 MNHEY and CDR2 SVGAGI. This chain's CDR3 is CASMGAVNQPQHF. DNA for the CDR3: TGTGCCAGCATGGGGGCTGTGAATCAGCCCCAGCATTTT.

V usage is TRBV18 and J usage is TRBJ2-2; D gene ambiguous. From germline, CDR1 is KGHSH and CDR2 LQKENI. The CDR3 totals 15 residues. With 0 bases removed from V and 5 bases from J, the gap between germline ends came to 10 bases. CDR3 amino acids: CASSPPRTLTGELFF. CDR3 in DNA: TGTGCCAGCTCACCACCGCGGACCCTTACCGGGGAGCTGTTTTTT.

The CDR3 region has the DNA TGTGCCAGCAGTTCCTGGACAGGGTACACCGGGGAGCTGTTTTTT. Translated: CASSSWTGYTGELFF. J is TRBJ2-2 and V is TRBV6-2 or TRBV6-3; the match to TRBD1 covers 8 bases. The V segment lost 4 bases and the J segment 3 bases; nucleotides outside the gene matches: 4. Germline V gene lookup returns CDR1 MNHEY and CDR2 SVGEGT. CDR3 size: 15 residues.

This clonotype has a handful of counts. The chain uses TRBV20-1 and TRBJ1-6; D remains ambiguous. Germline assignment: CDR1 DFQATT and CDR2 SNEGSKA (reference sequence). The CDR3 is 12 residues long. Between the trimmed V and J ends, which lost 4 bases and 8 bases, there was a span of 9 bases. The CDR3 region has the DNA TGCAGTGCTAAGCAACCGGATTCACCCCTCCACTTT. Translation gives CSAKQPDSPLHF.

The chain uses TRBV7-2 and TRBJ2-5, with 7 bases identical to TRBD1. Unmatched junction bases numbered 5, after V lost 2 bases and J lost 5 bases. CDR1 is SGHTA, CDR2 FQGNSA, per germline. CDR3 length equals 14 residues. This CDR3 reads CASSLMARGETQYF. CDR3 nucleotides: TGTGCCAGCAGCTTAATGGCCAGGGGGGAGACCCAGTACTTC.

The V and J genes are TRBV7-2 and TRBJ1-2, with TRBD1 identical over 7 bases. V trimming: 5 bases; J trimming: 8 bases; junction bases outside the gene matches: 8. Germline values: CDR1 SGHTA, CDR2 FQGNSA. The CDR3 length is 13 residues. The CDR3 DNA reads as TGTGCCAGCAGCCCTGGGACAGATAGAGGCTACACCTTC. It codes for CASSPGTDRGYTF.

This clonotype was picked up one time. V gene TRBV20-1 combines with J gene TRBJ2-2, with a tentative D call TRBD1 (5 bases). V was shortened by 2 bases and J by 1 base, with 11 bases between the two germline ends. CDR1 DFQATT and CDR2 SNEGSKA come from the germline V gene (reference sequence). CDR3 length: 15 residues. CDR3 DNA sequence: TGCAGTGCTAGAAGGGGCTCTCTGAACACCGGGGAGCTGTTTTTT. Translating it yields CSARRGSLNTGELFF.

This clonotype was found many times. This chain joins TRBV5-1 and TRBJ1-2; D remains ambiguous. The CDR3 runs to 15 residues. Germline CDR1 reads SGHRS; CDR2 reads YFSETQ. Trimming cost V 0 bases and J 2 bases, with 11 bases left between them. CDR3 sequence reads: CASSLESGMNYGYTF. The CDR3 DNA reads as TGCGCCAGCAGCTTGGAATCGGGTATGAACTATGGCTACACCTTC.

This clonotype was detected ten times or more. The V call is TRBV29-1, the J call TRBJ2-5; a possible D gene is TRBD1 (8 bases). The CDR3 spans 14 residues. Trimming left V 0 bases short and J 5 bases short, with 13 bases between. In germline, CDR1 is SQVTM, CDR2 ANQGSEA. CDR3 residues: CSVEEDREGETQYF. CDR3 in DNA: TGCAGCGTTGAAGAGGACAGGGAGGGTGAGACCCAGTACTTC.

The V gene is TRBV24-1, the J gene TRBJ2-3, with a weak D call TRBD2 (6 bases). Germline CDR1 is KGHDR and CDR2 is SFDVKD. This CDR3 contains 15 residues. With 3 bases removed from V and 2 bases from J, the gap between germline ends came to 11 bases. CDR3 protein: CATSDRSGFTDTQYF. CDR3 DNA sequence: TGTGCCACCAGTGATCGTAGCGGTTTCACAGATACGCAGTATTTT.

V is TRBV18 and J is TRBJ1-3; unclear D gene. This CDR3 is 15 amino acids long. Germline CDR1 reads KGHSH; CDR2 reads LQKENI. Trimming removed 2 bases at V and 2 bases at J, with 10 bases between. The CDR3 region has the DNA TGTGCCAGCTCACCATTATTGGCCCCTGGAAACACCATATATTTT. Translated: CASSPLLAPGNTIYF.

A few counts support this clonotype. Relative to the germline gene, one junction end is altered; a read error may explain this. V usage is TRBV5-1 and J usage is TRBJ2-6; D might be TRBD1 (5 bases). The CDR3 runs 16 residues. Germline CDR1 reads SGHRS; CDR2 reads YFSETQ. DNA of the CDR3: TGCGCCAGCACCTTGACAGCCAGCTCTGGGGCCAACGTCCTGACTTTC. The encoded protein is CASTLTASSGANVLTF. Variable domain in full (rest from reference TRBV5-1 and TRBJ2-6): KAGVTQTPRYLIKTRGQQVTLSCSPISGHRSVSWYQQTPGQGLQFLFEYFSETQRNKGNFPGRFSGRQFSNSRSEMNVSTLELGDSALYLCASTLTASSGANVLTFGAGSRLTVL.

This clonotype has a count of ten or more. The V and J genes are TRBV29-1 and TRBJ2-3; TRBD1 matches 11 bases. Germline loops: CDR1 SQVTM, CDR2 ANQGSEA. The CDR3 spans 13 residues. CDR3 sequence (DNA): TGCAGTGGGGGGACAGGGGGAACAGATACGCAGTATTTT. This codes for CSGGTGGTDTQYF.

This clonotype occurred a few times. The rearrangement joins TRBV10-3 to TRBJ2-1, with TRBD2 matching 9 bases. V dropped 7 bases and J dropped 7; count of bases not matched to a gene: 8. CDR1 is ENHRY and CDR2 is SYGVKD in the germline V gene. The CDR3 covers 14 residues. This chain's CDR3 is CAINSGRAVNEQFF. The CDR3 nucleotides read TGTGCCATCAATAGCGGGAGAGCTGTGAATGAGCAGTTCTTC.

This clonotype was seen a few times. The gene calls are TRBV7-2 and TRBJ2-1, with 11 bases fitting TRBD2. This CDR3 region has 17 residues. Germline V gene data show CDR1 as SGHTA and CDR2 as FQGNSA. Trimming removed 6 bases from V and 3 bases from J; junction bases left unmatched: 10. CDR3: CASSRLPGLADYNEQFF. CDR3 bases: TGTGCCAGCAGTCGATTACCGGGACTAGCGGACTACAATGAGCAGTTCTTC.

V usage is TRBV7-2 and J usage is TRBJ2-5; D might be TRBD1 (5 bases). This CDR3 is built from 15 residues. Germline V gene data show CDR1 as SGHTA and CDR2 as FQGNSA. V lost 6 bases and J lost 4, with 18 bases in between. The CDR3 sequence: CASRTRPDTLETQYF. CDR3 DNA sequence: TGTGCCAGCAGGACCCGCCCGGACACCTTAGAGACCCAGTACTTC.

At least ten counts were recorded for this clonotype. J is TRBJ2-1 and V is TRBV6-1, with 11 positions matching TRBD2. V trimming: 7 bases; J trimming: 9 bases; junction bases outside the gene matches: 8. The CDR3 has 14 amino acids. CDR1 is MNHNS, CDR2 SASEGT, per germline. The CDR3 DNA reads as TGTGCCAGCATTCGTCTAGCGGGAGGTACTGAGCAGTTCTTC. It encodes CASIRLAGGTEQFF.

The chain carries TRBV11-1 and TRBJ2-5, with D tentatively TRBD1 (6 bases). The germline gives CDR1 SGHAT, CDR2 FQDESV (reference sequence). Between the trimmed V and J ends, which lost 1 base and 3 bases, there was a span of 12 bases. CDR3 length: 15 residues. The CDR3 region has the DNA TGTGCCAGCAGCTTAGGAGGCGCAGGGGAAGAGACCCAGTACTTC. Its protein is CASSLGGAGEETQYF.

The chain couples TRBV27 to TRBJ1-5, with a tentative D call TRBD1 (5 bases). This CDR3 spans 17 amino acids. Germline V lookup: CDR1 MNHEY, CDR2 SMNVEV (reference sequence). Trimming left V 4 bases short and J 3 bases short, with 19 bases between. The CDR3 protein is CASSSGGGVDYNQPQHF. The CDR3 nucleotides read TGTGCCAGCAGTTCGGGTGGGGGGGTGGACTACAATCAGCCCCAGCATTTT.

This clonotype was seen at least ten times. The V gene is TRBV29-1, the J gene TRBJ2-3; D call uncertain. Germline-derived CDR1 and CDR2 are SQVTM and ANQGSEA. The V and J ends lost 7 bases and 4 bases respectively, with 12 bases between them. The CDR3 has 12 residues. CDR3 region: CSGEDGADTQYF. In DNA, the CDR3 is TGCAGCGGAGAGGATGGGGCAGATACGCAGTATTTT.

V and J are TRBV20-1 and TRBJ2-7; weak D call: TRBD2 (6 bases). The CDR3 consists of 15 residues. The germline V and J ends were trimmed by 3 bases and 0 bases, with 15 bases remaining between them. Germline CDR1 is DFQATT and CDR2 is SNEGSKA (reference sequence). The CDR3 region is CSARTGLSGSYEQYF. Written as DNA, the CDR3 is TGCAGTGCTAGGACGGGACTTTCGGGCTCCTACGAGCAGTACTTC.

This clonotype was observed at least ten times. The genes are TRBV7-2 and TRBJ1-6, with a weak D call TRBD1 (6 bases). Germline CDR1 reads SGHTA; CDR2 reads FQGNSA. The V and J ends lost 5 bases and 3 bases respectively, with 11 bases between them. The CDR3 length is 15 residues. CDR3: CASSSYRVYNSPLHF. The DNA for the CDR3 is TGTGCCAGCAGCAGCTACAGGGTCTATAATTCACCCCTCCACTTT.

This clonotype was seen many times. This chain links TRBV20-1 with TRBJ2-1; D is uncertain. The germline CDR1 and CDR2 sequences are DFQATT and SNEGSKA (reference sequence). The CDR3 runs to 13 residues. Trimming stripped 4 bases from V and 5 bases from J, with 12 bases between. Written as DNA, the CDR3 is TGCAGTGCTAACTGGCGGAGAGACAATGAGCAGTTCTTC. Translation gives CSANWRRDNEQFF.

This clonotype was observed a handful of times. The rearrangement joins TRBV20-1 to TRBJ2-4; a possible D gene is TRBD1 (5 bases). With 1 base removed from V and 5 bases from J, the gap between germline ends came to 12 bases. The CDR3 is made up of 14 amino acids. CDR1 and CDR2 from the germline V gene are DFQATT and SNEGSKA (reference sequence). CDR3 loop: CSARVLDIENIQYF. The CDR3 bases are TGCAGTGCTAGAGTTCTGGACATTGAAAACATTCAGTACTTC.

This clonotype was picked up a small number of times. V is TRBV20-1 and J is TRBJ2-5; D may be TRBD1 (5 bases). Trimming shortened V by 0 bases and J by 3 bases, and 11 bases separated the two germline ends. Germline V CDR1 and CDR2: DFQATT, SNEGSKA (reference sequence). This CDR3 contains 14 residues. Written as DNA, the CDR3 is TGCAGTGCTAGAGATACAGGCCGGGAAGAGACCCAGTACTTC. Translating it yields CSARDTGREETQYF.

The chain joins TRBV6-6 to TRBJ2-1; 10 bases align to TRBD1. From germline, CDR1 is MNHNY and CDR2 SVGAGI (reference sequence). With 5 bases clipped from V and 10 bases from J, the junction kept 11 bases outside the gene matches. The CDR3 is 15 residues long. The CDR3 region is CASSIRQGARGEQFF. CDR3 sequence (DNA): TGTGCCAGCAGTATCCGACAGGGGGCACGGGGGGAGCAGTTCTTC.